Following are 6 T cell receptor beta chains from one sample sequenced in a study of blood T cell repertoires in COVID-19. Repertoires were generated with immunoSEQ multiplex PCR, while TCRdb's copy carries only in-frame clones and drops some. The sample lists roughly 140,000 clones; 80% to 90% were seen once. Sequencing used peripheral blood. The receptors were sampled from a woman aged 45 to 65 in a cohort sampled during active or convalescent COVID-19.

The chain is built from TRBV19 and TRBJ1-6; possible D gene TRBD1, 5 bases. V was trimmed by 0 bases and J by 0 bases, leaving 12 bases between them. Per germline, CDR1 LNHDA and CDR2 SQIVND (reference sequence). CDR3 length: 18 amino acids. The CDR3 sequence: CASSIDLGQSSYNSPLHF. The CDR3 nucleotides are TGTGCCAGTAGTATAGATCTGGGGCAAAGCTCCTATAATTCACCCCTCCACTTT.

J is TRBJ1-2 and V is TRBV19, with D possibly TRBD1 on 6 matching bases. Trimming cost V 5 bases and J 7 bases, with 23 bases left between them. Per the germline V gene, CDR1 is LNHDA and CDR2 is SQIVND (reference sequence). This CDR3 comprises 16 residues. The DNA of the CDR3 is TGTGCCAGTAGTTCTACAGGGACCGACCCCCCTCCTGGCTACACCTTC. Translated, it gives CASSSTGTDPPPGYTF.

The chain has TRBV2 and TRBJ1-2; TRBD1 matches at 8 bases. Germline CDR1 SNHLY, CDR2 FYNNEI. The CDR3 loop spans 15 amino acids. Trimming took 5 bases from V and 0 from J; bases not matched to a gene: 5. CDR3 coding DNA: TGTGCCAGCAGTTCACAGGGGGTGACTAACTATGGCTACACCTTC. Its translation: CASSSQGVTNYGYTF.

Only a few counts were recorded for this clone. The CDR3 protein is CASSLVMGWETQYF. For the CDR3, the DNA is TGTGCCAGCAGCTTAGTAATGGGCTGGGAGACCCAGTACTTC. The gene calls are TRBV7-9 and TRBJ2-5; D gene ambiguous. Germline CDR1 reads SEHNR; CDR2 reads FQNEAQ (reference sequence). Trimming took 1 base from V and 5 from J, leaving 11 bases between them. The CDR3 length is 14 residues.

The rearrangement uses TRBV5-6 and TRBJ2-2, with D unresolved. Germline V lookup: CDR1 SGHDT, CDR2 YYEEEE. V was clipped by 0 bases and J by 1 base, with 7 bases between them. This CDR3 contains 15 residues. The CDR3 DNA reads TGTGCCAGCAGCTTGGTGTCATGGAACACCGGGGAGCTGTTTTTT. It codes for CASSLVSWNTGELFF.

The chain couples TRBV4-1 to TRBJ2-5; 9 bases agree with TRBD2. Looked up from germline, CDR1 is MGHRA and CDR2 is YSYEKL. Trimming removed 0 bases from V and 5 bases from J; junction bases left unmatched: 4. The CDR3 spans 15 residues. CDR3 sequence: CASSQEGAGGETQYF. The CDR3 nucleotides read TGCGCCAGCAGCCAAGAGGGTGCGGGGGGGGAGACCCAGTACTTC.